This T cell receptor (beta chain) appears in the sequencing data of a study of post-analysis software for immune sequencing data. Study context: The courses of disease that were included comprised relapsing-remitting, secondary progressive and progressive-relapsing multiple sclerosis. The study's findings and limits: Relative to controls, patients with multiple sclerosis showed significantly lower normalized Chao1 diversity. TRBV5-6, TRBV5-1 and TRBV20-1 belonged to a set of a few TRBV segments that were more frequent in patients than controls.

This clonotype was picked up a small number of times. What it recognizes is unknown. TCR beta cDNA libraries had unique molecular identifiers. Some 500,000 cDNA molecules were obtained from roughly 0.93 to 9.6 million T cells. Using its own MiXCR run on the PCR reads, TCRdb lists one record per CDR3 protein. The profile shows approximately 400,000 distinct CDR3 sequences, roughly 36% of them singletons. This CDR3 is built from 11 residues. Germline V gene data show CDR1 as GTSNPN and CDR2 as SVGIG (reference sequence). With 5 bases clipped from V and 8 bases from J, the junction kept 3 bases outside the gene matches.

The material sequenced was blood. The clonotype comes from a girl between 5 and 17 years old with multiple sclerosis. The chain employs TRBV30 and TRBJ1-2; 9 nucleotides agree with TRBD1. Here the CDR3 reads CAWRDRVGYTF. The CDR3, as DNA: TGTGCCTGGCGGGACAGGGTGGGCTACACCTTC.